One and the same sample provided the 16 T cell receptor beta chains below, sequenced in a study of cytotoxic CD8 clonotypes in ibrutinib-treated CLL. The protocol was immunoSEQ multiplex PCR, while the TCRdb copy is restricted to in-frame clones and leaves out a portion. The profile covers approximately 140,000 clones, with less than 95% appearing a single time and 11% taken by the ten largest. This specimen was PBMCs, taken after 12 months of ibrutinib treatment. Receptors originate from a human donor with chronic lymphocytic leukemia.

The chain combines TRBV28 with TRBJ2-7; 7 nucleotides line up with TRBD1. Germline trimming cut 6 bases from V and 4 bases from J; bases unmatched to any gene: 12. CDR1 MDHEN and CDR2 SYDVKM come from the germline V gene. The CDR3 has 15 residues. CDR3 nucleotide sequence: TGTGCCAGCAGCCACACCCAGGGGGTTATATACGAGCAGTACTTC. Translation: CASSHTQGVIYEQYF.

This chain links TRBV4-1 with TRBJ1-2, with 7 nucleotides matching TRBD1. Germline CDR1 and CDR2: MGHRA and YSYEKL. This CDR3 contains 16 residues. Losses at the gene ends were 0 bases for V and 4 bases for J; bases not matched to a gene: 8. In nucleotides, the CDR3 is TGCGCCAGCAGCCAAGAAGGGACAGTCTTTAGCTATGGCTACACCTTC. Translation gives CASSQEGTVFSYGYTF.

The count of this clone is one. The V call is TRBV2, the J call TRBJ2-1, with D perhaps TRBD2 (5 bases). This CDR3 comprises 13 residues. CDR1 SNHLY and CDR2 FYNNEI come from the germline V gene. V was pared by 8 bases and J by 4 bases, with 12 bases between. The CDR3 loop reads CASGSAEYNEQFF. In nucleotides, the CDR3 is TGTGCCAGCGGTTCAGCGGAGTACAATGAGCAGTTCTTC.

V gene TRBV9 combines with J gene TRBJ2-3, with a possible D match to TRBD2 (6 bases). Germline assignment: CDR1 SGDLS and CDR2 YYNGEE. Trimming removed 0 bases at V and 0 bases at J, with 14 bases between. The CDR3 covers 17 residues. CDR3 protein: CASSVGRGGTSTDTQYF. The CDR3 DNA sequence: TGTGCCAGCAGCGTAGGGAGGGGCGGGACTAGCACAGATACGCAGTATTTT.

The CDR3 DNA sequence: TGCGCCAGCAGCCTAGCGGGAAGCTCCTACAATGAGCAGTTCTTC. It translates to CASSLAGSSYNEQFF. This chain connects TRBV5-1 to TRBJ2-1; 9 bases fit TRBD2. The CDR3 contains 15 residues. Per the germline V gene, CDR1 is SGHRS and CDR2 is YFSETQ. V lost 4 bases and J lost 0; bases outside the gene matches: 2. The full variable domain, completed using reference TRBV5-1 and TRBJ2-1, is KAGVTQTPRYLIKTRGQQVTLSCSPISGHRSVSWYQQTPGQGLQFLFEYFSETQRNKGNFPGRFSGRQFSNSRSEMNVSTLELGDSALYLCASSLAGSSYNEQFFGPGTRLTVL.

For the CDR3, the DNA is TGCGCCAGCAGCCAAGATATTGTGGGGAGCTCCTACGAGCAGTACTTC. Translation: CASSQDIVGSSYEQYF. The chain links TRBV4-3 to TRBJ2-7; maybe TRBD2 (5 bases). The CDR3 has 16 residues. V dropped 0 bases and J dropped 0 bases, with 12 bases sitting between them. In germline, CDR1 is LGHNA, CDR2 YSLEER.

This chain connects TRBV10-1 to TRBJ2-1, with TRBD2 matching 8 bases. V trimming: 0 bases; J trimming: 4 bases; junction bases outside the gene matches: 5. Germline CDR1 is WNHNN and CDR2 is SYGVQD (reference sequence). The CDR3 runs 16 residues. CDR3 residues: CASSESFSGTYNEQFF. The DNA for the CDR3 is TGCGCCAGCAGTGAGTCTTTTAGCGGGACTTACAATGAGCAGTTCTTC.

The CDR3 sequence: CAIRGDSAYEQYF. The CDR3, as DNA: TGTGCCATCAGGGGGGACAGTGCCTACGAGCAGTACTTC. This chain links TRBV10-3 with TRBJ2-7, with 7 bases fitting TRBD1. Germline V gene lookup returns CDR1 ENHRY and CDR2 SYGVKD. This CDR3 contains 13 residues. J was trimmed by 2 bases and V by 6 bases; bases with no gene match: 4.

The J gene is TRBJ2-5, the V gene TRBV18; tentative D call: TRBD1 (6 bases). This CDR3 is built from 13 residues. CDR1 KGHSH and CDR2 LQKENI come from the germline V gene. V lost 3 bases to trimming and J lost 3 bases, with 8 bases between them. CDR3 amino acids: CASSPRDKETQYF. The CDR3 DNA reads TGTGCCAGCTCACCTCGGGACAAAGAGACCCAGTACTTC.

CDR3 region: CASSRGTDTQYF. The DNA of the CDR3 is TGTGCCAGCAGCCGAGGGACAGATACGCAGTATTTT. The gene calls are TRBV11-3 and TRBJ2-3, with D perhaps TRBD2 (5 bases). The CDR3 has 12 residues. V gave up 5 bases and J gave up 3 bases, with 6 bases separating them. Germline values: CDR1 SGHNT, CDR2 YENEEA. Filled out from reference TRBV11-3 and TRBJ2-3, the complete variable domain reads EAGVVQSPRYKIIEKKQPVAFWCNPISGHNTLYWYLQNLGQGPELLIRYENEEAVDDSQLPKDRFSAERLKGVDSTLKIQPAELGDSAVYLCASSRGTDTQYFGPGTRLTVL.

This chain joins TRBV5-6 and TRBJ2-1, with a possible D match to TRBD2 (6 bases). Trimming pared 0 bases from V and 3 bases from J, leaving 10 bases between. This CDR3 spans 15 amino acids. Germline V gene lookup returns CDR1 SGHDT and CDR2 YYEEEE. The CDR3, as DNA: TGTGCCAGCAGCTTGGGTAGCGGACTCTACAATGAGCAGTTCTTC. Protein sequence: CASSLGSGLYNEQFF.

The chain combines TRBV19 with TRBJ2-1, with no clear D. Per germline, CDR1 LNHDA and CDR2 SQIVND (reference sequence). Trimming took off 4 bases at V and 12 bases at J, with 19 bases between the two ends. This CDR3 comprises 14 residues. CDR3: CASSNPTSAVGQFF. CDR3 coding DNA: TGTGCCAGTAGTAACCCCACCTCGGCGGTAGGGCAGTTCTTC.

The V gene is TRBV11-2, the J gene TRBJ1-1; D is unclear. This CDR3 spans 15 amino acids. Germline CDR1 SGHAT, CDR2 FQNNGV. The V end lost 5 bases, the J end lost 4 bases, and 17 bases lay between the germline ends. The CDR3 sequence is CASSPIGGGPTEAFF. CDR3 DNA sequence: TGTGCCAGCAGCCCCATTGGCGGAGGGCCCACTGAAGCTTTCTTT.

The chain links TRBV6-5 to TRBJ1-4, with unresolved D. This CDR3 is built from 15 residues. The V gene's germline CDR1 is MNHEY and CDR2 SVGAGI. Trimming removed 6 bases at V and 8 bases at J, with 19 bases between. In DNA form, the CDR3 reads TGTGCCAGCAGCCGCTCTTTCGCAAGAGGGGAAAAACTGTTTTTT. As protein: CASSRSFARGEKLFF.

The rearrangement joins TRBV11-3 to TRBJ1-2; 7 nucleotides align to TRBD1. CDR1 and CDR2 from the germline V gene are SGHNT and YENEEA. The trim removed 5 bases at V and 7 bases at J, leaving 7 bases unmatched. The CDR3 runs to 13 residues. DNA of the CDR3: TGTGCCAGCAGCCGGGCAGGGGGGTCTGGCTACACCTTC. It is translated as CASSRAGGSGYTF.

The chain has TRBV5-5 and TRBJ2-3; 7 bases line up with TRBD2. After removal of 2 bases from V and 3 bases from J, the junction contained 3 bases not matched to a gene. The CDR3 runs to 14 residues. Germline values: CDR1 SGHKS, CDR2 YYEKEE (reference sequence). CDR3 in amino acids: CASSLGSGTDTQYF. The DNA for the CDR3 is TGTGCCAGCAGCTTAGGTAGCGGGACAGATACGCAGTATTTT.